This TCR beta chain was recovered during a study of blood T cell repertoires in COVID-19. Turning to the study itself: The United States, Italy and Spain were the sources of the acute and convalescent COVID-19 samples.

Measured with immunoSEQ multiplex PCR; TCRdb has only the in-frame clones, and not every one. The table records about 200,000 clones, over 70% of them present only once. J lost 7 bases, V lost 6 bases, and 8 bases had no gene match. CDR3 length: 14 residues. Per the germline V gene, CDR1 is MDHEN and CDR2 is SYDVKM. The chain links TRBV28 to TRBJ2-7; TRBD1 agrees at 11 bases. The source is a man aged 35-49 years with acute or convalescent COVID-19. Sequences were obtained from peripheral blood. CDR3 sequence: CASSGPGTGGEQYF. The DNA of the CDR3 is TGTGCCAGCAGCGGGCCAGGGACAGGGGGTGAGCAGTACTTC.